This TCR beta chain was sequenced during a study of beta chain features in type 1 diabetes. Study in general: The study examined some 110,000,000 sorted cells across all samples. General study findings and limits: It was not settled here whether HLA type affects TCRB rearrangement. TCRB CDR3 length was moderately but significantly reduced in all four CD4+ subsets of Type 1 diabetes patients. Patients with type 1 diabetes carried fewer insertions and had more deletions at their VDJ junctions.

With 5 bases removed from V and 5 bases from J, the gap between germline ends came to 14 bases. The CDR3 contains 14 residues. CDR1 and CDR2 from the germline V gene are MNHEY and SVGAGI. Sequenced material consisted of expressed TCRB transcripts (all of the isolated RNA was reverse transcribed). Some clones are missing from TCRdb's copy, which holds only in-frame ones; the method was immunoSEQ multiplex PCR. The repertoire consists of 350,000 to 400,000 clones, with around 12% occurring once and the leading ten covering 0.008% to 0.011%. A remark on this clone: Its antigen is as yet unknown.

The sequenced material came from naive CD4+ T cells from blood. The chain employs TRBV6-5 and TRBJ2-3; TRBD1 might be the D (5 bases). The receptor's source is a woman aged 18-30 years with type 1 diabetes. In DNA, the CDR3 is TGTGCCAGCAGTGGGGCGAGGATTCAAGATACGCAGTATTTT. Translating it yields CASSGARIQDTQYF.